Sequencing of this TCR beta chain was carried out in a study of T cells in Graves' hyperthyroidism and ophthalmopathy. Broader study findings: Expanded thyroid clonotypes (above 0.001) were mostly also found in blood.

RNA transcripts provided the source from which TCR beta CDR3 regions were amplified. During a first-round RT-PCR of the TCR CDR3, the HTBI primer set was used. MiXCR, run by TCRdb on the multiplex PCR reads, gives a single entry per CDR3 protein. There are 400,000 to 600,000 distinct CDR3 sequences in the sample; about 16% occur only once, and 25% to 30% lies in the top ten. Comments on this clonotype: Its specificity is unknown.

Germline assignment: CDR1 SGHRS and CDR2 YFSETQ. This CDR3 region has 15 residues. V was pared by 0 bases and J by 3 bases, with 5 bases of the junction left unmatched. The sequence came from a woman aged 25 to 39 with Graves' ophthalmopathy. Material for sequencing was blood. This chain joins TRBV5-1 and TRBJ2-5, with TRBD2 identical over 7 bases. The CDR3 region is CASSLVPAGKETQYF. CDR3 nucleotide sequence: TGCGCCAGCAGCTTGGTTCCAGCGGGGAAAGAGACCCAGTACTTC.